Reported below is one T cell receptor (beta chain). The data stem from a study of blood T cell repertoires in COVID-19. Study-wide background: Collection of acute and convalescent COVID-19 samples took place in the United States, Italy and Spain.

Per germline, CDR1 SGHRS and CDR2 YFSETQ. The CDR3 is 16 residues long. The V gene lost 0 bases and the J gene lost 7 bases, with 16 bases spanning the gap. Generated by immunoSEQ multiplex PCR, the TCRdb table keeps only in-frame clones and is missing some. Of about 210,000 clones detected, roughly 82% appear once; the ten largest clones hold around 12%. The sequence was collected from a woman aged 40 to 50 with acute or convalescent COVID-19. The sample taken for sequencing was peripheral blood. V is TRBV5-1 and J is TRBJ2-2; D possibly corresponds to TRBD2 (5 bases). The CDR3 bases are TGCGCCAGCAGCTTGGGAGGACTCCCACCGGACGGGGAGCTGTTTTTT. Its protein product is CASSLGGLPPDGELFF. Using reference TRBV5-1 and TRBJ2-2 for the parts outside the CDR3, the full variable domain is KAGVTQTPRYLIKTRGQQVTLSCSPISGHRSVSWYQQTPGQGLQFLFEYFSETQRNKGNFPGRFSGRQFSNSRSEMNVSTLELGDSALYLCASSLGGLPPDGELFFGEGSRLTVL.